The 27 T cell receptor beta chains below come from one sample, sequenced in a study of T cell responses to AZD1222 COVID-19 vaccine. The method was immunoSEQ multiplex PCR; TCRdb's version includes in-frame clones alone and lacks a portion of them. The sample shows around 180,000 clones, 75% to 90% of them seen only once. The material was peripheral blood, obtained on day 0 of AZD1222 vaccination. These receptors originate from an adult in good health.

The rearrangement uses TRBV29-1 and TRBJ2-7; 7 bases are shared with TRBD1. The CDR3 is made up of 15 amino acids. The V gene end was trimmed by 1 base and the J gene end by 0 bases; junction bases not matched to a gene: 6. Germline assignment: CDR1 SQVTM and CDR2 ANQGSEA. This CDR3 reads CSVEGGGPSSYEQYF. The CDR3 region has the DNA TGCAGCGTTGAAGGAGGGGGCCCCAGCTCCTACGAGCAGTACTTC.

The J gene is TRBJ1-1, the V gene TRBV7-9; 10 positions match TRBD1. CDR3 length: 15 amino acids. Per germline, CDR1 SEHNR and CDR2 FQNEAQ (reference sequence). V dropped 5 bases and J dropped 4; count of bases not matched to a gene: 7. The CDR3 bases are TGTGCCAGCAGCGAAGGACAGGGGGATCCCACTGAAGCTTTCTTT. Encoded protein: CASSEGQGDPTEAFF.

The chain links TRBV19 to TRBJ2-3; D remains ambiguous. The CDR3 spans 17 residues. Germline V gene sequence: CDR1 LNHDA, CDR2 SQIVND (reference sequence). V shed 5 bases and J shed 4 bases, with 22 bases lying between them. The DNA for the CDR3 is TGTGCCAGTAGTGCCCCAGCCCACCAAATAGGACCAGATACGCAGTATTTT. Translation gives CASSAPAHQIGPDTQYF.

This chain uses TRBV5-6 with TRBJ2-1; TRBD2 aligns across 8 bases. Germline values: CDR1 SGHDT, CDR2 YYEEEE. The CDR3 sequence is 18 residues long. The V segment lost 4 bases and the J segment 8 bases; nucleotides outside the gene matches: 20. CDR3 in amino acids: CASSPLGSGGNLFYEQFF. The CDR3 DNA follows: TGTGCCAGCAGCCCGCTCGGGAGCGGGGGAAACCTTTTCTATGAGCAGTTCTTC.

The V and J genes are TRBV4-1 and TRBJ2-3; possibly TRBD2 for D (6 bases). The CDR3 spans 16 residues. V was pared by 0 bases and J by 2 bases, with 12 bases between. Germline loops: CDR1 MGHRA, CDR2 YSYEKL. CDR3 protein: CASSQDRGTDTDTQYF. Here the CDR3 DNA reads TGCGCCAGCAGCCAAGATCGGGGGACGGACACAGATACGCAGTATTTT.

The chain is built from TRBV6-5 and TRBJ1-1; D is perhaps TRBD1 (5 bases). The V gene's germline CDR1 is MNHEY and CDR2 SVGAGI. The CDR3 is made up of 16 amino acids. The germline V and J ends were trimmed by 2 bases and 4 bases, with 17 bases remaining between them. CDR3 DNA sequence: TGTGCCAGCAGTTACAGGGCAGGCCCTGGGGGCACTGAAGCTTTCTTT. As protein: CASSYRAGPGGTEAFF.

This clone was found once. This rearrangement joins TRBV3-1 (or the pseudogene TRBV3-2) to TRBJ2-7, with 7 bases identical to TRBD1. The CDR3 is 15 amino acids. V gave up 4 bases and J gave up 1 base; unmatched junction bases: 7. Germline CDR1 LGHDT, CDR2 YNNKEL (reference sequence). The CDR3 spells CASSPQGVYSYEQYV. The CDR3 nucleotides read TGTGCCAGCAGCCCCCAGGGGGTTTATTCCTACGAGCAGTACGTC.

The CDR3 DNA follows: TGTGCCAGCAGCCAAGAGAAGTGGGGGAGCTCCTACGAGCAGTACGTC. This codes for CASSQEKWGSSYEQYV. The chain links TRBV14 to TRBJ2-7; D may correspond to TRBD1 or TRBD2 (5 bases each). Germline V gene sequence: CDR1 SGHDN, CDR2 FVKESK. Between the trimmed V and J ends, which lost 0 bases and 0 bases, there was a span of 12 bases. This CDR3 has 16 amino acids.

V and J are TRBV7-9 and TRBJ1-3, with 8 bases matching TRBD1. The V and J ends lost 2 bases and 4 bases, in that order; junction bases with no gene match: 7. Germline V gives CDR1 SEHNR, CDR2 FQNEAQ (reference sequence). CDR3 length: 16 amino acids. The CDR3 DNA reads as TGTGCCAGCAGCTTAATATCAGGACAGGGAGGAAACACCATATATTTT. This translates into CASSLISGQGGNTIYF.

This chain joins TRBV19 and TRBJ2-1; a weak D match, TRBD1 (6 bases). The germline V and J ends were trimmed by 7 bases and 1 base, with 14 bases remaining between them. The CDR3 covers 15 residues. Germline-derived CDR1 and CDR2 are LNHDA and SQIVND (reference sequence). CDR3: CASNPGHLSYNEQFF. The CDR3 DNA is TGTGCCAGTAATCCGGGACACCTATCCTACAATGAGCAGTTCTTC.

The chain carries TRBV11-2 and TRBJ2-7; no clear D. V was shortened by 2 bases and J by 1 base, with 9 bases between the two germline ends. Germline V gene lookup returns CDR1 SGHAT and CDR2 FQNNGV. This CDR3 is 14 amino acids long. The chain's CDR3 is CASSLLRFSYEQYV. DNA of the CDR3: TGTGCCAGCAGCTTACTGAGGTTTTCCTACGAGCAGTACGTC.

CDR3 region: CAISPEPGQAQHF. The CDR3 DNA is TGTGCCATCAGTCCCGAACCCGGACAGGCCCAGCATTTT. The rearrangement links TRBV10-3 to TRBJ1-5; 7 bases match TRBD1. The CDR3 runs to 13 residues. After removal of 5 bases from V and 11 bases from J, the junction contained 9 bases not matched to a gene. Looked up from germline, CDR1 is ENHRY and CDR2 is SYGVKD.

As for this clone: Additional DNA sequences in this sample encode the identical CDR3. This chain uses TRBV7-9 with TRBJ2-7; D remains unclear. V was cut by 1 base and J by 1 base, with 5 bases left in between. Germline assignment: CDR1 SEHNR and CDR2 FQNEAQ (reference sequence). This CDR3 region has 13 residues. The CDR3 DNA reads TGTGCCAGCAGCTTAGGAGTATCCTACGAGCAGTACTTC. Its protein is CASSLGVSYEQYF. Complete variable domain (other parts from reference TRBV7-9 and TRBJ2-7): DTGVSQNPRHKITKRGQNVTFRCDPISEHNRLYWYRQTLGQGPEFLTYFQNEAQLEKSRLLSDRFSAERPKGSFSTLEIQRTEQGDSAMYLCASSLGVSYEQYFGPGTRLTVT.

This clone was seen once. The V call is TRBV4-2, the J call TRBJ2-5; 8 bases are shared with TRBD1. CDR1 and CDR2 (germline): LGHNA, YNFKEQ. The V segment lost 1 base and the J segment 1 base; nucleotides outside the gene matches: 8. This CDR3 region has 17 residues. The CDR3 DNA sequence: TGTGCCAGCAGCCAAGGACAGGGGATGAGTGCCCAAGAGACCCAGTACTTC. Protein: CASSQGQGMSAQETQYF.

The genes are TRBV30 and TRBJ1-5, with D possibly TRBD1 on 6 matching bases. V was cut by 0 bases and J by 0 bases, with 9 bases left in between. The CDR3 runs to 15 residues. In germline, CDR1 is GTSNPN, CDR2 SVGIG (reference sequence). The CDR3 sequence is CAWSVRTASNQPQHF. As DNA, the CDR3 is TGTGCCTGGAGTGTACGGACAGCTAGCAATCAGCCCCAGCATTTT. Based on the CDR3 plus reference TRBV30 and TRBJ1-5, the full variable domain is SQTIHQWPATLVQPVGSPLSLECTVEGTSNPNLYWYRQAAGRGLQLLFYSVGIGQISSEVPQNLSASRPQDRQFILSSKKLLLSDSGFYLCAWSVRTASNQPQHFGDGTRLSIL.

The V call is TRBV28, the J call TRBJ2-2, with 10 positions matching TRBD2. The CDR3 has 18 amino acids. The germline V gene encodes CDR1 MDHEN and CDR2 SYDVKM. Trimming cost V 1 base and J 2 bases; bases outside gene matches: 7. The CDR3 sequence is CASSLSWTSGHNTGELFF. CDR3 coding DNA: TGTGCCAGCAGTTTATCTTGGACTAGCGGACATAACACCGGGGAGCTGTTTTTT.

V and J are TRBV18 and TRBJ2-2, with D tentatively TRBD1 (6 bases). V was trimmed by 8 bases and J by 0 bases, leaving 19 bases between them. Germline values: CDR1 KGHSH, CDR2 LQKENI. This CDR3 comprises 17 residues. This CDR3 reads CASRQPRGQANTGELFF. DNA for the CDR3: TGTGCCAGCCGACAACCCAGGGGACAAGCGAACACCGGGGAGCTGTTTTTT.

V gene TRBV29-1 combines with J gene TRBJ2-2; TRBD1 might be the D (5 bases). Trimming took 3 bases from V and 0 from J, leaving 11 bases between them. The CDR3 length is 15 residues. Germline V CDR1 and CDR2: SQVTM, ANQGSEA. CDR3 DNA sequence: TGCAGCGTTGAGACGACAGATCCGAACACCGGGGAGCTGTTTTTT. As protein: CSVETTDPNTGELFF.

The chain has TRBV30 and TRBJ1-1; D remains ambiguous. V was cut by 0 bases and J by 1 base, with 12 bases left in between. This CDR3 spans 15 amino acids. Per germline, CDR1 GTSNPN and CDR2 SVGIG (reference sequence). The CDR3: CAWSVPVGGNTEAFF. The CDR3 DNA reads TGTGCCTGGAGTGTTCCTGTGGGCGGGAACACTGAAGCTTTCTTT. Variable domain in full (rest from reference TRBV30 and TRBJ1-1): SQTIHQWPATLVQPVGSPLSLECTVEGTSNPNLYWYRQAAGRGLQLLFYSVGIGQISSEVPQNLSASRPQDRQFILSSKKLLLSDSGFYLCAWSVPVGGNTEAFFGQGTRLTVV.

This rearrangement joins TRBV5-8 to TRBJ2-5; 7 bases align to TRBD2. The trim removed 2 bases at V and 5 bases at J, leaving 12 bases unmatched. Germline CDR1 reads SGHTS; CDR2 reads YDEGEE. This CDR3 has 16 residues. CDR3 DNA sequence: TGTGCCAGCAGCTTTGTAGGGGAGGGGATCAGCGAGACCCAGTACTTC. As protein: CASSFVGEGISETQYF.

This chain uses TRBV5-4 with TRBJ2-3, with D uncertain. Trimming shortened V by 1 base and J by 0 bases, and 9 bases separated the two germline ends. The germline V gene encodes CDR1 SGHNT and CDR2 YYREEE (reference sequence). There are 15 residues in the CDR3. The CDR3 sequence is CASSLQLGSTDTQYF. The CDR3 DNA reads TGTGCCAGCAGCTTGCAGCTAGGTAGCACAGATACGCAGTATTTT. The whole variable domain, remainder taken from reference TRBV5-4 and TRBJ2-3, is ETGVTQSPTHLIKTRGQQVTLRCSSQSGHNTVSWYQQALGQGPQFIFQYYREEENGRGNFPPRFSGLQFPNYSSELNVNALELDDSALYLCASSLQLGSTDTQYFGPGTRLTVL.

This chain connects TRBV7-2 to TRBJ2-5, with D tentatively TRBD1 or TRBD2 (6 bases each). This CDR3 is built from 14 residues. V was clipped by 4 bases and J by 4 bases, with 13 bases between them. Germline lookup yields CDR1 SGHTA and CDR2 FQGNSA. The CDR3 DNA reads as TGTGCCAGCAGCTCCGTGGGGGGCCTAGAGACCCAGTACTTC. This codes for CASSSVGGLETQYF.

V and J are TRBV5-5 and TRBJ2-7; 7 bases agree with TRBD2. In germline, CDR1 is SGHKS, CDR2 YYEKEE (reference sequence). The CDR3 has 15 residues. With 0 bases clipped from V and 0 bases from J, the junction kept 3 bases outside the gene matches. The CDR3 spells CASSLAGGSSYEQYF. In nucleotides, the CDR3 is TGTGCCAGCAGCTTGGCGGGCGGGAGCTCCTACGAGCAGTACTTC.

The V call is TRBV4-3, the J call TRBJ2-3, with D possibly being TRBD2 (7 bases). The CDR3 covers 19 residues. In germline, CDR1 is LGHNA, CDR2 YSLEER. V lost 0 bases to trimming and J lost 0 bases, with 19 bases between them. The CDR3 is CASSQDPNLGGASTDTQYF. CDR3 nucleotides: TGCGCCAGCAGCCAAGATCCGAATTTGGGGGGGGCCAGCACAGATACGCAGTATTTT.

The V call is TRBV25-1, the J call TRBJ2-3; TRBD2 agrees at 14 bases. J was trimmed by 5 bases and V by 8 bases; bases with no gene match: 3. Germline CDR1 and CDR2: MGHDK and SYGVNS. This CDR3 contains 14 residues. The CDR3 region is CASETSGGVDTQYF. The CDR3 DNA reads TGTGCCAGCGAGACTAGCGGGGGGGTAGATACGCAGTATTTT.

The rearrangement links TRBV3-1 (or the pseudogene TRBV3-2) to TRBJ2-2, with D uncertain. CDR3 length: 14 amino acids. Germline assignment: CDR1 LGHDT and CDR2 YNNKEL (reference sequence). Trimming took 0 bases from V and 10 from J, leaving 12 bases between them. CDR3 in amino acids: CASSQDFSPSELFF. The CDR3 DNA is TGTGCCAGCAGCCAAGATTTCAGCCCCTCGGAGCTGTTTTTT.

The CDR3 sequence is CAISEEGYGYTF. The CDR3 DNA reads as TGTGCCATCAGTGAGGAGGGCTATGGCTACACCTTC. This chain joins TRBV10-3 and TRBJ1-2; D not resolved. The CDR3 contains 12 residues. V was shortened by 2 bases and J by 4 bases, with 5 bases between the two germline ends. Germline V CDR1 and CDR2: ENHRY, SYGVKD.